What follows are 21 T cell receptor beta chains derived from one specimen sequenced in a study of siplizumab effects on memory and regulatory T cells. Here immunoSEQ multiplex PCR was the method, and the copy in TCRdb shows in-frame clones only, minus some. The sample lists over 100,000 clones, 85% to 95% seen once, with roughly 0.17% in the top ten. The sequenced material came from non-Treg CD4+ T cells sorted from blood. The receptors come from a human donor in good health.

The chain uses TRBV28 and TRBJ2-7; no firm D call. Germline lookup yields CDR1 MDHEN and CDR2 SYDVKM. The germline V and J ends were trimmed by 6 bases and 2 bases, with 20 bases remaining between them. The CDR3 has 16 residues. CDR3 region: CASRTGSLLFAYEQYF. Written as DNA, the CDR3 is TGTGCCAGCAGGACCGGCAGCCTCCTCTTCGCCTACGAGCAGTACTTC.

The chain's CDR3 is CASSQWDSLTEAFF. For the CDR3, the DNA is TGTGCCAGCAGCCAATGGGACAGCCTCACTGAAGCTTTCTTT. This chain joins TRBV14 and TRBJ1-1, with 7 bases that match TRBD1. The germline CDR1 and CDR2 sequences are SGHDN and FVKESK. J lost 4 bases, V lost 2 bases, and 4 bases had no gene match. CDR3 length: 14 residues.

The chain couples TRBV2 to TRBJ1-6; possibly TRBD1 for D (5 bases). Deletions cut 4 bases from V and 7 bases from J, with 14 bases between. Germline V gene data show CDR1 as SNHLY and CDR2 as FYNNEI. The CDR3 is 15 residues long. CDR3 in amino acids: CASSVLPGPNSPLHF. CDR3 in DNA: TGTGCCAGCAGTGTCTTACCGGGACCGAATTCACCCCTCCACTTT.

J is TRBJ1-6 and V is TRBV27, with D unclear. The CDR3 extends over 16 amino acids. CDR1 and CDR2 (germline): MNHEY, SMNVEV (reference sequence). V was trimmed by 1 base and J by 8 bases, leaving 15 bases between them. The CDR3 reads CASSLFPRVADSPLHF. CDR3 DNA: TGTGCCAGCAGTTTATTTCCGAGGGTGGCGGATTCACCCCTCCACTTT.

The chain uses TRBV6-5 and TRBJ2-7; 8 bases are shared with TRBD1. The CDR3 runs to 13 residues. CDR1 is MNHEY, CDR2 SVGAGI, per germline. CDR3 DNA: TGTGGTGGGCTGGGGACAGGAGGCTACGAGCAGTACTTC. This sequence encodes CGGLGTGGYEQYF.

This chain uses TRBV9 with TRBJ2-7; 13 bases match TRBD2. This CDR3 comprises 18 residues. V was pared by 4 bases and J by 1 base, with 11 bases of the junction left unmatched. Germline V gene lookup returns CDR1 SGDLS and CDR2 YYNGEE. The DNA of the CDR3 is TGTGCCAGCAGCCCCGACTTAGGACTAGCGGGGGTTTCCTACGAGCAGTACTTC. The encoded protein is CASSPDLGLAGVSYEQYF.

The chain joins TRBV7-9 to TRBJ1-1, with a tentative D call TRBD1 (5 bases). The CDR3 has 14 residues. V lost 4 bases and J lost 2, with 11 bases in between. Germline V gene sequence: CDR1 SEHNR, CDR2 FQNEAQ (reference sequence). The CDR3 loop is CASSSKQVNTEAFF. CDR3 nucleotide sequence: TGTGCCAGCAGCTCTAAACAGGTAAACACTGAAGCTTTCTTT.

This clone has just a few counts. The CDR3 region has the DNA TGTGCCTGGAGTGTGAGTAGTCAGCCCCAGCATTTT. Translating it yields CAWSVSSQPQHF. The chain couples TRBV30 to TRBJ1-5, with unresolved D. The germline gives CDR1 GTSNPN, CDR2 SVGIG (reference sequence). V lost 0 bases and J 6 bases, leaving 6 bases between the germline ends. This CDR3 has 12 amino acids.

The chain employs TRBV6-1 and TRBJ2-5; 8 bases map to TRBD2. The germline gives CDR1 MNHNS, CDR2 SASEGT. Trimming took 2 bases from V and 4 from J; bases not matched to a gene: 9. The CDR3 consists of 16 residues. The CDR3 region has the DNA TGTGCCAGCAGTGAACGGACGGGGGGGCTTCCAGAGACCCAGTACTTC. It specifies CASSERTGGLPETQYF.

The sample holds one count of this clone. The chain employs TRBV5-1 and TRBJ2-3; D gene uncertain. The CDR3 covers 13 residues. V shed 4 bases and J shed 4 bases, with 10 bases lying between them. Per the germline V gene, CDR1 is SGHRS and CDR2 is YFSETQ. The CDR3 loop is CASSVRLSDTQYF. Here the CDR3 DNA reads TGCGCCAGCAGCGTACGACTTTCAGATACGCAGTATTTT.

The V call is TRBV29-1, the J call TRBJ1-1, with D maybe TRBD1 (5 bases). The CDR3 is 15 residues long. Germline V gene data show CDR1 as SQVTM and CDR2 as ANQGSEA. V lost 6 bases, J lost 0 bases, and 17 bases lay in between. This chain's CDR3 is CSVMPTASMNTEAFF. The CDR3 DNA sequence: TGCAGCGTCATGCCGACAGCTTCTATGAACACTGAAGCTTTCTTT. Drawing the rest from reference TRBV29-1 and TRBJ1-1, the complete variable domain is SAVISQKPSRDICQRGTSLTIQCQVDSQVTMMFWYRQQPGQSLTLIATANQGSEATYESGFVIDKFPISRPNLTFSTLTVSNMSPEDSSIYLCSVMPTASMNTEAFFGQGTRLTVV.

This clone was seen a single time. The chain carries TRBV28 and TRBJ2-7; 11 bases align to TRBD2. The CDR3 is made up of 14 amino acids. The junction had 4 bases not matched to a gene; V was cut back by 5 bases and J by 4 bases. Germline V gene sequence: CDR1 MDHEN, CDR2 SYDVKM. The CDR3 reads CASSTSGGPYEQYF. CDR3 coding DNA: TGTGCCAGCAGTACTAGCGGGGGACCTTACGAGCAGTACTTC.

The chain combines TRBV9 with TRBJ2-2; the D is unclear. V lost 4 bases and J lost 2, with 3 bases in between. CDR1 is SGDLS, CDR2 YYNGEE, per germline. The CDR3 sequence is 12 residues long. The CDR3 spells CASSQNTGELFF. The CDR3 DNA is TGTGCCAGCAGCCAAAACACCGGGGAGCTGTTTTTT.

The chain links TRBV28 to TRBJ1-4; D not certain. Germline CDR1 is MDHEN and CDR2 is SYDVKM. The CDR3 length is 12 residues. V was pared by 2 bases and J by 5 bases, with 3 bases between. The CDR3 nucleotides read TGTGCCAGCAGTTTAGGGAATGAAAAACTGTTTTTT. Translation gives CASSLGNEKLFF.

The chain's CDR3 is CASTSRTNSGNTIYF. In DNA, the CDR3 is TGTGCCAGCACCTCCAGGACAAATTCTGGAAACACCATATATTTT. The rearrangement uses TRBV27 and TRBJ1-3; tentatively, D is TRBD1 (5 bases). V gave up 7 bases and J gave up 1 base, with 14 bases separating them. Germline V CDR1 and CDR2: MNHEY, SMNVEV (reference sequence). The CDR3 has 15 residues.

The chain uses TRBV30 and TRBJ2-7; D is undetermined. Germline V lookup: CDR1 GTSNPN, CDR2 SVGIG (reference sequence). V was clipped by 2 bases and J by 0 bases, with 8 bases between them. CDR3 size: 13 residues. The CDR3 DNA reads TGTGCCTGGAGTACAGAAAGCTCCTACGAGCAGTACTTC. This encodes CAWSTESSYEQYF.

The chain carries TRBV27 and TRBJ2-7, with 8 nucleotides matching TRBD2. V lost 6 bases and J lost 3; bases outside the gene matches: 10. The germline V gene encodes CDR1 MNHEY and CDR2 SMNVEV (reference sequence). The CDR3 is made up of 15 amino acids. In DNA, the CDR3 is TGTGCCAGCAGCCGAAGCGGGGGCCAGAACTACGAGCAGTACTTC. Residues: CASSRSGGQNYEQYF.

This clone was counted once. The chain carries TRBV6-1 and TRBJ2-7; D gene uncertain. Trimming left V 2 bases short and J 6 bases short, with 20 bases between. Germline CDR1 is MNHNS and CDR2 is SASEGT. There are 16 residues in the CDR3. The CDR3 DNA sequence: TGTGCCAGCAGTGAATCGGCGGCCCCGCCACGGCGCGAGCAGTACTTC. Translated: CASSESAAPPRREQYF.

The gene calls are TRBV7-3 and TRBJ2-2, with D possibly being TRBD2 (6 bases). CDR1 and CDR2 (germline): SGHTA, FQGTGA. The V end was cut by 3 bases, the J end by 1 base, with 9 bases between. The CDR3 loop spans 15 amino acids. CDR3 protein: CASSFGTLNTGELFF. The CDR3 nucleotides are TGTGCCAGCAGCTTTGGGACTTTGAACACCGGGGAGCTGTTTTTT.

The DNA for the CDR3 is TGTGCCAGCAGCTTAAAGAGAGAGACCCAGTACTTC. Translating gives CASSLKRETQYF. V and J are TRBV7-6 and TRBJ2-5; D gene ambiguous. Deletions cut 2 bases from V and 4 bases from J, with 5 bases between. The germline CDR1 and CDR2 sequences are SGHVS and FNYEAQ. This CDR3 contains 12 residues.

This CDR3 reads CASSQEGAKGDTQYF. Here the CDR3 DNA reads TGTGCCAGCAGCCAAGAAGGGGCCAAAGGTGATACGCAGTATTTT. The V gene is TRBV4-2, the J gene TRBJ2-3; D is possibly TRBD1 (5 bases). In germline, CDR1 is LGHNA, CDR2 YNFKEQ. The CDR3 is 15 amino acids. V gave up 0 bases and J gave up 6 bases, with 13 bases separating them.